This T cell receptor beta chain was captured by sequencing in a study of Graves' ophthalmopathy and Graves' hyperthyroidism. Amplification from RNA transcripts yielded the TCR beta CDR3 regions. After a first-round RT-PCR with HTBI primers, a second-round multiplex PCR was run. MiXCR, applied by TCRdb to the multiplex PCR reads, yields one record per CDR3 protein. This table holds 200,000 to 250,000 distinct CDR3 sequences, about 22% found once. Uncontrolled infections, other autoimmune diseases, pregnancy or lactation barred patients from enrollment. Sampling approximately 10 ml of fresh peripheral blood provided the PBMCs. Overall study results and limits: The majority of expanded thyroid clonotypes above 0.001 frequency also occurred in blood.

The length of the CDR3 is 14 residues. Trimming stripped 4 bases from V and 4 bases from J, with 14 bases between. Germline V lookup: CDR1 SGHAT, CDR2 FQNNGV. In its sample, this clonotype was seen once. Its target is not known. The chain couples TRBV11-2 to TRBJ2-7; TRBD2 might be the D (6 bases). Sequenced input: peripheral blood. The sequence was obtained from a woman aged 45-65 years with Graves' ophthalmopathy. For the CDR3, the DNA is TGTGCCAGCAGCTCCCCGGGAGCTGGGTACGAGCAGTACTTC. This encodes CASSSPGAGYEQYF.